The 16 T cell receptor beta chains below all came from one sample that was sequenced in a study of blood T cell repertoires in COVID-19. Sequenced by immunoSEQ multiplex PCR; TCRdb stores in-frame clones only, minus some. Of over 80,000 clones in the sample, 79% were seen once. The sequencing input was peripheral blood. Every receptor here comes from a woman aged 80 or over with active or convalescent COVID-19.

CDR3 in DNA: TGTGCCATCAGTGAGTCGACTAGCGGGATCAGAGAGCAGTTCTTC. Its protein is CAISESTSGIREQFF. This chain connects TRBV10-3 to TRBJ2-1; the match to TRBD2 covers 11 bases. Germline values: CDR1 ENHRY, CDR2 SYGVKD. V dropped 0 bases and J dropped 10; count of bases not matched to a gene: 5. CDR3 length equals 15 residues.

V gene TRBV7-9 combines with J gene TRBJ2-4; maybe TRBD1 (5 bases). Per germline, CDR1 SEHNR and CDR2 FQNEAQ (reference sequence). V lost 5 bases and J lost 1, with 15 bases in between. This CDR3 has 16 residues. For the CDR3, the DNA is TGTGCCAGCAGCGCCACAGGTCAGTGGGCCAAAAACATTCAGTACTTC. Residues: CASSATGQWAKNIQYF.

The chain recombines TRBV29-1 with TRBJ2-5; 7 bases agree with TRBD1. Germline V gene lookup returns CDR1 SQVTM and CDR2 ANQGSEA. The ends lost 6 bases at V and 3 bases at J; junction bases unmatched: 4. The CDR3 runs 12 residues. The DNA of the CDR3 is TGCAGCGTGACAGGGATCGAAGAGACCCAGTACTTC. Translating gives CSVTGIEETQYF.

The chain has TRBV10-3 and TRBJ2-2; 7 bases fit TRBD2. The germline gives CDR1 ENHRY, CDR2 SYGVKD. This CDR3 is built from 15 residues. J was trimmed by 5 bases and V by 6 bases; bases with no gene match: 9. CDR3 amino acids: CAIRGLTERTGELFF. The DNA for the CDR3 is TGTGCCATCAGGGGACTAACGGAGAGGACCGGGGAGCTGTTTTTT.

The V and J genes are TRBV24-1 and TRBJ2-2; 9 positions match TRBD1. Germline V gene data show CDR1 as KGHDR and CDR2 as SFDVKD. Losses at the gene ends were 3 bases for V and 4 bases for J; bases not matched to a gene: 8. The CDR3 runs to 17 residues. CDR3 loop: CATSDGGTGNGTGELFF. CDR3 DNA sequence: TGTGCCACCAGTGATGGGGGGACAGGGAACGGCACCGGGGAGCTGTTTTTT.

The CDR3 coding sequence is TGTGCCACCAGCAGAGGGGAAGGGAGTCAGCCCCAGCATTTT. Translation: CATSRGEGSQPQHF. This chain uses TRBV15 with TRBJ1-5; D not certain. Germline CDR1 LNHNV, CDR2 YYDKDF (reference sequence). V was clipped by 1 base and J by 6 bases, with 10 bases between them. The CDR3 totals 14 residues.

This clone is a singleton in its sample. The chain recombines TRBV9 with TRBJ2-1; TRBD1 aligns across 7 bases. Trimming cost V 6 bases and J 2 bases; bases outside gene matches: 8. The CDR3 covers 15 residues. From germline, CDR1 is SGDLS and CDR2 YYNGEE. The DNA for the CDR3 is TGTGCCAGCACCACCCGGGACAGCCCCTACAATGAGCAGTTCTTC. Amino acids: CASTTRDSPYNEQFF. Based on the CDR3 plus reference TRBV9 and TRBJ2-1, the full variable domain is DSGVTQTPKHLITATGQRVTLRCSPRSGDLSVYWYQQSLDQGLQFLIQYYNGEERAKGNILERFSAQQFPDLHSELNLSSLELGDSALYFCASTTRDSPYNEQFFGPGTRLTVL.

The chain employs TRBV10-3 and TRBJ2-7; 11 bases align to TRBD1. CDR3 length: 17 amino acids. Looked up from germline, CDR1 is ENHRY and CDR2 is SYGVKD. The V segment lost 10 bases and the J segment 5 bases; nucleotides outside the gene matches: 19. The chain's CDR3 is CATQSPLPGTGGNEQYF. Written as DNA, the CDR3 is TGTGCCACACAGTCCCCTCTCCCAGGGACAGGGGGGAACGAGCAGTACTTC.

This clone has only one observation. The chain has TRBV7-3 and TRBJ2-1; no clear D. The CDR3 runs 14 residues. With 2 bases removed from V and 0 bases from J, the gap between germline ends came to 5 bases. Germline V CDR1 and CDR2: SGHTA, FQGTGA. The CDR3 region has the DNA TGTGCCAGCAGCTTAGCGGCCTCCTACAATGAGCAGTTCTTC. This sequence encodes CASSLAASYNEQFF. The full variable domain, completed using reference TRBV7-3 and TRBJ2-1, is GAGVSQTPSNKVTEKGKYVELRCDPISGHTALYWYRQSLGQGPEFLIYFQGTGAADDSGLPNDRFFAVRPEGSVSTLKIQRTERGDSAVYLCASSLAASYNEQFFGPGTRLTVL.

The chain is built from TRBV19 and TRBJ1-2; 8 bases agree with TRBD1. The CDR3 totals 13 residues. J gave up 8 bases and V 6 bases, and 8 bases lay outside the gene matches. The germline V gene encodes CDR1 LNHDA and CDR2 SQIVND (reference sequence). CDR3 amino acids: CASSPGQGHGYTF. The CDR3 nucleotides read TGTGCCAGTAGCCCAGGACAGGGACACGGCTACACCTTC. Complete variable domain (other parts from reference TRBV19 and TRBJ1-2): DGGITQSPKYLFRKEGQNVTLSCEQNLNHDAMYWYRQDPGQGLRLIYYSQIVNDFQKGDIAEGYSVSREKKESFPLTVTSAQKNPTAFYLCASSPGQGHGYTFGSGTRLTVV.

The J gene is TRBJ2-1, the V gene TRBV6-4; D gene unclear. V lost 5 bases and J lost 5, with 10 bases in between. The CDR3 covers 13 residues. CDR1 is MRHNA, CDR2 SNTAGT, per germline. The CDR3, as DNA: TGTGCCAGCAGTCGGAGCGCCGACAATGAGCAGTTCTTC. Its protein product is CASSRSADNEQFF.

The CDR3 here is CASSWTSGSTDTQYF. CDR3 in DNA: TGTGCCAGCAGTTGGACTAGCGGTTCCACAGATACGCAGTATTTT. The chain carries TRBV11-2 and TRBJ2-3, with TRBD2 matching 10 bases. The CDR3 is made up of 15 amino acids. CDR1 is SGHAT and CDR2 is FQNNGV in the germline V gene. J was trimmed by 2 bases and V by 6 bases; bases with no gene match: 5.

The V call is TRBV4-1, the J call TRBJ2-7; TRBD1 matches at 7 bases. V lost 1 base and J lost 0; bases outside the gene matches: 3. This CDR3 is built from 15 residues. Germline CDR1 reads MGHRA; CDR2 reads YSYEKL. The CDR3 spells CASSQGTGPSYEQYF. In nucleotides, the CDR3 is TGCGCCAGCAGCCAAGGGACAGGACCCTCCTACGAGCAGTACTTC.

The chain has TRBV25-1 and TRBJ1-2; TRBD1 matches at 8 bases. CDR1 is MGHDK, CDR2 SYGVNS, per germline. V was clipped by 4 bases and J by 8 bases; unmatched bases: 9. The CDR3 spans 14 residues. The CDR3 coding sequence is TGTGCCAGCAGTGGGCTGACAGGGGTTCGGGGCTACACCTTC. It specifies CASSGLTGVRGYTF.

This clone turned up a few times. The chain carries TRBV7-8 and TRBJ1-2; 7 nucleotides agree with TRBD1. Looked up from germline, CDR1 is SGHVS and CDR2 is FQNEAQ. V lost 5 bases to trimming and J lost 7 bases; unmatched junction nucleotides: 16. This CDR3 comprises 16 residues. CDR3 region: CASSQLGQPALGGYTF. The CDR3 region has the DNA TGTGCCAGCAGCCAACTGGGACAGCCCGCTTTAGGTGGCTACACCTTC. Based on the CDR3 plus reference TRBV7-8 and TRBJ1-2, the full variable domain is GAGVSQSPRYKVAKRGQDVALRCDPISGHVSLFWYQQALGQGPEFLTYFQNEAQLDKSGLPSDRFFAERPEGSVSTLKIQRTQQEDSAVYLCASSQLGQPALGGYTFGSGTRLTVV.

This clone appeared a few times. The rearrangement joins TRBV7-6 to TRBJ2-7; 8 bases match TRBD2. The V gene's germline CDR1 is SGHVS and CDR2 FNYEAQ. The CDR3 spans 19 residues. V was pared by 2 bases and J by 6 bases, with 21 bases of the junction left unmatched. The CDR3 is CASSLIGTRREGPGGEQYF. The DNA of the CDR3 is TGTGCCAGCAGCTTAATAGGCACAAGACGGGAGGGCCCTGGCGGCGAGCAGTACTTC. Looking up the rest from reference TRBV7-6 and TRBJ2-7 gives the full variable domain: GAGVSQSPRYKVTKRGQDVALRCDPISGHVSLYWYRQALGQGPEFLTYFNYEAQQDKSGLPNDRFSAERPEGSISTLTIQRTEQRDSAMYRCASSLIGTRREGPGGEQYFGPGTRLTVT.